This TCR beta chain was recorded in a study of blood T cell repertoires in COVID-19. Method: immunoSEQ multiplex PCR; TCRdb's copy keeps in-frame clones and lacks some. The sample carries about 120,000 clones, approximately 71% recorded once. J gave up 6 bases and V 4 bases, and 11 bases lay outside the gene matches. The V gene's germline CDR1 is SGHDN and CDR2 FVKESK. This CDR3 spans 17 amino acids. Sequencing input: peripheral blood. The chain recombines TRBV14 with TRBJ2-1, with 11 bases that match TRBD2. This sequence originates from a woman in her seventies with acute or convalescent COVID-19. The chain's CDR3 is CASSPLILAGVGNEQFF. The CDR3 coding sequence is TGTGCCAGCAGCCCGCTCATACTAGCGGGAGTAGGCAATGAGCAGTTCTTC. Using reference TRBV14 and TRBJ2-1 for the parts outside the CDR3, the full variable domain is EAGVTQFPSHSVIEKGQTVTLRCDPISGHDNLYWYRRVMGKEIKFLLHFVKESKQDESGMPNNRFLAERTGGTYSTLKVQPAELEDSGVYFCASSPLILAGVGNEQFFGPGTRLTVL.